The clone carrying this T cell receptor (beta chain) has a handful of counts. Its antigen is not identified. This sample was taken from a study of T cells in Graves' hyperthyroidism and ophthalmopathy. General study results and limits: Ophthalmopathy was predicted by the model a median of roughly 6 months ahead of onset. Among thyroid clonotypes expanded above 0.001, most also appeared in blood.

RNA transcripts were the template for amplifying TCR beta CDR3 regions. RT-PCR in the first round (using the HTBI primer set) targeted the TCR CDR3. TCRdb reprocessed the multiplex PCR reads via MiXCR and lists one record per CDR3 protein. The sample includes a few hundred thousand distinct CDR3 sequences, about 15% of them seen just once. Hyperthyroidism patients were newly diagnosed, had disease duration under 2 months, and were aged 18 to 65 years. Sequencing input: blood. This TCR came from a woman aged 18-29 years with Graves' hyperthyroidism.

The CDR3 sequence: CASSLDGAGEGYEQYF. The CDR3 DNA reads as TGTGCCAGCAGTTTAGATGGTGCAGGGGAGGGCTACGAGCAGTACTTC. The chain links TRBV27 to TRBJ2-7, with a possible D match to TRBD2 (7 bases). The V end was cut by 2 bases, the J end by 3 bases, with 17 bases between. CDR1 is MNHEY and CDR2 is SMNVEV in the germline V gene (reference sequence). This CDR3 region has 16 residues.